One T cell receptor (beta chain) is described in this entry. Its antigen is still unknown. This CDR3 has 19 residues. The ends lost 6 bases at V and 4 bases at J; junction bases unmatched: 20. Germline CDR1 SGHVS, CDR2 FNYEAQ. The data originate from a study of cytomegalovirus exposure and HLA in healthy donors. The wider study: Ancestry clustering placed around 81% of around 400 genotyped donors in the Caucasian-associated cluster.

Study-wide points: At a 0.05 false discovery rate, a later analysis found about 17,000 TCR beta sequences to be associated with HLA alleles.

PCR was performed using 60 Vbeta and 13 Jbeta primers. TCRdb keeps only in-frame clones here, not all; method: immunoSEQ multiplex PCR. The sample includes over 85,000 clones, 60% to 80% of them seen just once. The chain couples TRBV7-6 to TRBJ2-2, with 7 bases fitting TRBD2. The sample taken for sequencing was PBMCs. This receptor was taken from a woman in her 40s in good health and CMV-seronegative. CDR3 amino acids: CASRKREAGTTVSTGELFF. CDR3 in DNA: TGTGCCAGCAGAAAACGGGAAGCGGGGACCACGGTGAGCACCGGGGAGCTGTTTTTT.